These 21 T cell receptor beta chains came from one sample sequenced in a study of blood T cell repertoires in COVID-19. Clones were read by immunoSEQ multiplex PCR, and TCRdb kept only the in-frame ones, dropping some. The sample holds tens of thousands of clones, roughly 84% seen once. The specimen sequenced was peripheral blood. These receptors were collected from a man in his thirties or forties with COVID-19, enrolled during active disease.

CDR3 protein: CASSPTGQVGEQYF. The DNA of the CDR3 is TGTGCCAGCAGCCCCACGGGACAGGTCGGCGAGCAGTACTTC. The rearrangement links TRBV6-2 or TRBV6-3 to TRBJ2-7, with 8 bases fitting TRBD1. Trimming took 6 bases from V and 6 from J; bases not matched to a gene: 10. Germline loops: CDR1 MNHEY, CDR2 SVGEGT. CDR3 length equals 14 residues.

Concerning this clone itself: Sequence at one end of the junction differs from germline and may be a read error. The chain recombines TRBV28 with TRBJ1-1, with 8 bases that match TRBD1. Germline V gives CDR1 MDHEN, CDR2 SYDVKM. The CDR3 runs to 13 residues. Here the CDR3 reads CASSLKLGTGTLF. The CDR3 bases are TGTGCCAGCAGTTTAAAACTGGGGACAGGAACCCTCTTT.

The DNA for the CDR3 is TGCGCCAGCAGCCCCGGGACAGGGGAAGAGACCCAGTACTTC. Its protein product is CASSPGTGEETQYF. The rearrangement links TRBV5-1 to TRBJ2-5; 10 bases agree with TRBD1. Germline lookup yields CDR1 SGHRS and CDR2 YFSETQ. The junction had 3 bases not matched to a gene; V was cut back by 4 bases and J by 3 bases. The CDR3 extends over 14 amino acids.

The CDR3 DNA follows: TGTGCCAGCAGCCAAGCTCCTAGCGGGAGCGATACGCAGTATTTT. Protein: CASSQAPSGSDTQYF. The chain employs TRBV14 and TRBJ2-3; TRBD2 aligns across 10 bases. The CDR3 contains 15 residues. J gave up 6 bases and V 1 base, and 4 bases lay outside the gene matches. Germline V gene data show CDR1 as SGHDN and CDR2 as FVKESK.

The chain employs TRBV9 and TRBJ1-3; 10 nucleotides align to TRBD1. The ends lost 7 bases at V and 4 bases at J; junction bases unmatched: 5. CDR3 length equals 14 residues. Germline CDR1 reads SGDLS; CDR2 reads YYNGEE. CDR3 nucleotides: TGTGCCAGCGCTAGACAGGGGGCAGGAAACACCATATATTTT. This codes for CASARQGAGNTIYF.

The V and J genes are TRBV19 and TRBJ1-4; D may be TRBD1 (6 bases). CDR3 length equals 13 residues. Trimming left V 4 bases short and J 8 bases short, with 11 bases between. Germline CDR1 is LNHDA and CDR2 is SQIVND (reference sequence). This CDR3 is CASSNRVEEKLFF. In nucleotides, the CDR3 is TGTGCCAGTAGTAACAGGGTAGAAGAAAAACTGTTTTTT.

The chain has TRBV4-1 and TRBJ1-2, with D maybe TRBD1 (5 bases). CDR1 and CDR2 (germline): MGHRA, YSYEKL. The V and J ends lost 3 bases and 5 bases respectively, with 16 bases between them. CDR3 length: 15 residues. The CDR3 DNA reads TGCGCCAGCAGCCAGACCCTGGGGGGGGGTTATGGCTACACCTTC. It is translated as CASSQTLGGGYGYTF.

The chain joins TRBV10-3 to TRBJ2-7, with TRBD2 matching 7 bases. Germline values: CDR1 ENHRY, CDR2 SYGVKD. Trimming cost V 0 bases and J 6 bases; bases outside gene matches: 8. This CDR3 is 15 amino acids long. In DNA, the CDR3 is TGTGCCATCAGTGAGTCGGGAGGGAGGGGTTTCGAGCAGTACTTC. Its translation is CAISESGGRGFEQYF.

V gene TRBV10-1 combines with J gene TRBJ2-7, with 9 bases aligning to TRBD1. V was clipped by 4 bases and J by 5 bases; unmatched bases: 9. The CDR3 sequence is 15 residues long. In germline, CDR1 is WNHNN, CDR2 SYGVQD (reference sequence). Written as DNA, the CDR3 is TGCGCCAGCAGTGGATCGGGGACAGGGCTAGACGAGCAGTACTTC. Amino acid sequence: CASSGSGTGLDEQYF.

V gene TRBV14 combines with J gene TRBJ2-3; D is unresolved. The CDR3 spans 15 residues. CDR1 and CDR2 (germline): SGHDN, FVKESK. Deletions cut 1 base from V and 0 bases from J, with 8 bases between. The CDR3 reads CASSQAGLSTDTQYF. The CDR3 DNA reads TGTGCCAGCAGCCAAGCCGGGTTAAGCACAGATACGCAGTATTTT.

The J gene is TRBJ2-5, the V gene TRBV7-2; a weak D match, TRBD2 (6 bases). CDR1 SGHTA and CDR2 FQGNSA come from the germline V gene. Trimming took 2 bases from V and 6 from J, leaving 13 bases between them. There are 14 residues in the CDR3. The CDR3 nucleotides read TGTGCCAGCAGCTTACCCATGGCGGGGAAGACCCAGTACTTC. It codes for CASSLPMAGKTQYF.

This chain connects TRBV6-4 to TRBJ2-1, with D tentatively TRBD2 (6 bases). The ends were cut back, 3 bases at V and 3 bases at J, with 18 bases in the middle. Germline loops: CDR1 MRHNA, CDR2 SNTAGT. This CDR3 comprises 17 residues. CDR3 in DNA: TGTGCCAGCAGTGATCAAACGGGGGAGTCCCTCTACAATGAGCAGTTCTTC. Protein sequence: CASSDQTGESLYNEQFF.

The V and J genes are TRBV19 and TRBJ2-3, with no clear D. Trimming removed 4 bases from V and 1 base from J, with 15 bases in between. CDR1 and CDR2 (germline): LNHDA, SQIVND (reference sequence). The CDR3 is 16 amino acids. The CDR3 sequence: CASSNLRTMGTDTQYF. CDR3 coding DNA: TGTGCCAGTAGTAACCTCAGAACAATGGGCACAGATACGCAGTATTTT.

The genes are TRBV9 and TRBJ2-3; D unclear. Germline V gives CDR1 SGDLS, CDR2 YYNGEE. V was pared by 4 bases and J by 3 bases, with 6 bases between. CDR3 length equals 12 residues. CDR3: CASSPFTDTQYF. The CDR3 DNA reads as TGTGCCAGCAGCCCCTTTACAGATACGCAGTATTTT.

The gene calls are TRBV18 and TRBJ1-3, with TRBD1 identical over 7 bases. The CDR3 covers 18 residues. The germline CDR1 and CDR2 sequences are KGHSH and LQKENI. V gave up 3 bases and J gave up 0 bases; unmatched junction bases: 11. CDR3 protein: CASSPNSGQLVSGNTIYF. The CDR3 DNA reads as TGTGCCAGCTCACCCAACTCGGGACAGCTCGTCTCTGGAAACACCATATATTTT. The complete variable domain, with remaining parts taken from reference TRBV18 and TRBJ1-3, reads NAGVMQNPRHLVRRRGQEARLRCSPMKGHSHVYWYRQLPEEGLKFMVYLQKENIIDESGMPKERFSAEFPKEGPSILRIQQVVRGDSAAYFCASSPNSGQLVSGNTIYFGEGSWLTVV.

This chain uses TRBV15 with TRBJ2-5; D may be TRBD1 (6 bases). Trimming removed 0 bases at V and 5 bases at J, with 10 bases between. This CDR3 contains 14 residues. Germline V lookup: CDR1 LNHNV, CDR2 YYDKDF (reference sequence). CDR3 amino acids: CATSRDRGPETQYF. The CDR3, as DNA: TGTGCCACCAGCAGAGACAGGGGACCGGAGACCCAGTACTTC.

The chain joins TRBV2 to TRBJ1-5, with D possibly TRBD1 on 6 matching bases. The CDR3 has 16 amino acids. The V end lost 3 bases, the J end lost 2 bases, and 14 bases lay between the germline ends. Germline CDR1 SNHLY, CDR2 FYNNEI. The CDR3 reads CASSDPGAGGNQPQHF. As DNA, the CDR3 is TGTGCCAGCAGTGATCCAGGGGCGGGTGGCAATCAGCCCCAGCATTTT.

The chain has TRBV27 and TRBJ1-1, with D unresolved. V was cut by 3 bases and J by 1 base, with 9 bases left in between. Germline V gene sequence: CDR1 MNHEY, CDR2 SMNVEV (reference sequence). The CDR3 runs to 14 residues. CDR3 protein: CASSFLRGNTEAFF. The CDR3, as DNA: TGTGCCAGCAGTTTCCTTCGGGGGAACACTGAAGCTTTCTTT.

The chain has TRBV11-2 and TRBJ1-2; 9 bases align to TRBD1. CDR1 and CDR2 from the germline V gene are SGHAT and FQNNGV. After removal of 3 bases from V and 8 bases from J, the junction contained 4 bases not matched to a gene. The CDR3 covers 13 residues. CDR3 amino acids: CASSLRTGDGYTF. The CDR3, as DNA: TGTGCCAGCAGCTTGCGGACAGGGGACGGCTACACCTTC. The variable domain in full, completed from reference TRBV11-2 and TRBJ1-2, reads EAGVAQSPRYKIIEKRQSVAFWCNPISGHATLYWYQQILGQGPKLLIQFQNNGVVDDSQLPKDRFSAERLKGVDSTLKIQPAKLEDSAVYLCASSLRTGDGYTFGSGTRLTVV.

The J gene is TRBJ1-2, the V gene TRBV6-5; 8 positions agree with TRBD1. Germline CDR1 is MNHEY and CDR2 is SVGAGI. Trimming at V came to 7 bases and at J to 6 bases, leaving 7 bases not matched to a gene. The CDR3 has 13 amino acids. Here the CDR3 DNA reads TGTGCCAGCACCGAAGGGACAGGAGATGGCTACACCTTC. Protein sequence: CASTEGTGDGYTF.

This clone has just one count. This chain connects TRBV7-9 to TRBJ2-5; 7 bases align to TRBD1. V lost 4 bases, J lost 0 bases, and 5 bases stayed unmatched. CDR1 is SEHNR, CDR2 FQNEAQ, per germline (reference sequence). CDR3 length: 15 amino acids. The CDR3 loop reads CASSSTGTYQETQYF. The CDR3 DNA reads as TGTGCCAGCAGCTCGACAGGGACCTACCAAGAGACCCAGTACTTC.